One and the same sample provided the 10 T cell receptor beta chains below, sequenced in a study of molecular identifiers for immune sequencing clone quantification. In TCRdb, the PCR reads were re-called with MiXCR into one record per CDR3 protein. This table holds about 330,000 distinct CDR3 sequences, 24% found once. The source material was naive CD8+ T cells from blood, with Jurkat cell RNA spiked in. As for subset: FACS-sorted CD8+CD4-CCR7+CD45RA+ naive T cells. These receptors were collected from a human donor in good health. Some libraries in this study had Jurkat cell RNA spiked in.

This clonotype was picked up a small number of times. V usage is TRBV25-1 and J usage is TRBJ1-5; D may be TRBD1 (6 bases). The V end was cut by 1 base, the J end by 2 bases, with 9 bases between. The CDR3 has 15 residues. The V gene's germline CDR1 is MGHDK and CDR2 SYGVNS. CDR3 sequence reads: CASSESGDGNQPQHF. The CDR3 nucleotides are TGTGCCAGCAGTGAATCAGGGGATGGCAATCAGCCCCAGCATTTT.

The genes are TRBV12-3 or TRBV12-4 and TRBJ2-3; possible D gene TRBD2, 7 bases. The CDR3 has 17 residues. The V and J ends lost 6 bases and 4 bases respectively, with 23 bases between them. CDR3 DNA: TGTGCCAGCAGCCCTGACCTAGGGGGGGAGGAAGCAGATACGCAGTATTTT. It codes for CASSPDLGGEEADTQYF.

Comment on this clonotype: A much larger clone sits a single nucleotide away, making a read error possible. CDR3 sequence (DNA): TGTGCCACCAGCAGGCACGTGCAAGGACAGTTTCGAGTTACAACTAATGAAAAACTGTTTTTT. This encodes CATSRHVQGQFRVTTNEKLFF. The genes are TRBV15 and TRBJ1-4; weak D call: TRBD1 (6 bases). The CDR3 sequence is 21 residues long. The germline V and J ends were trimmed by 3 bases and 0 bases, with 26 bases remaining between them. The germline CDR1 and CDR2 sequences are LNHNV and YYDKDF (reference sequence).

The chain is built from TRBV19 and TRBJ1-6; no reliable D call. V shed 5 bases and J shed 7 bases, with 12 bases lying between them. The CDR3 is 14 residues long. CDR1 and CDR2 from the germline V gene are LNHDA and SQIVND (reference sequence). CDR3 amino acids: CASSPVLTNSPLHF. DNA for the CDR3: TGTGCCAGTAGTCCGGTCCTCACCAATTCACCCCTCCACTTT.

The rearrangement links TRBV6-2 or TRBV6-3 to TRBJ2-5; the match to TRBD1 covers 7 bases. CDR1 and CDR2 (germline): MNHEY, SVGEGT. The trim removed 10 bases at V and 4 bases at J, leaving 18 bases unmatched. This CDR3 spans 16 amino acids. The CDR3 DNA sequence: TGTGCCACCCACAGGATGACAGGGCGGCTTCCAGAGACCCAGTACTTC. This sequence encodes CATHRMTGRLPETQYF.

This clonotype showed up just a few times. V and J are TRBV4-3 and TRBJ2-7, with TRBD2 identical over 10 bases. Trimming removed 1 base from V and 5 bases from J; junction bases left unmatched: 11. CDR1 is LGHNA and CDR2 is YSLEER in the germline V gene. The CDR3 covers 17 residues. For the CDR3, the DNA is TGCGCCAGCAGCCAAGGGACTAGCGGCCTTAGTCCTCACGAGCAGTACTTC. Translated: CASSQGTSGLSPHEQYF.

For this clonotype: A clone one base away is much larger, so this may be a read error. The rearrangement uses TRBV5-1 and TRBJ2-7; no reliable D call. V was pared by 3 bases and J by 6 bases, with 10 bases between. CDR1 SGHRS and CDR2 YFSETQ come from the germline V gene. The CDR3 totals 12 residues. The CDR3 here is CASSSGCPEQYF. CDR3 bases: TGCGCCAGCAGCTCTGGGTGTCCCGAGCAGTACTTC.

The table lists this clonotype with a few counts. CDR3 region: CASSQGVAMKTQYF. The CDR3 nucleotides are TGCGCCAGCAGCCAAGGTGTAGCGATGAAGACCCAGTACTTC. This chain links TRBV4-3 with TRBJ2-5, with D possibly being TRBD2 (5 bases). This CDR3 is built from 14 residues. Germline V CDR1 and CDR2: LGHNA, YSLEER. The V end lost 1 base, the J end lost 6 bases, and 12 bases lay between the germline ends.

This clonotype was seen repeatedly, ten times or more. The V call is TRBV7-9, the J call TRBJ1-2, with D maybe TRBD1 (5 bases). This CDR3 spans 13 amino acids. Germline V gene data show CDR1 as SEHNR and CDR2 as FQNEAQ (reference sequence). V was trimmed by 8 bases and J by 5 bases, leaving 15 bases between them. CDR3 sequence (DNA): TGTGCCAGCTCCTCCGGGACTTCTTATGGCTACACCTTC. As protein: CASSSGTSYGYTF.

The chain has TRBV20-1 and TRBJ2-7, with 7 bases aligning to TRBD1. The germline gives CDR1 DFQATT, CDR2 SNEGSKA (reference sequence). J was trimmed by 2 bases and V by 5 bases; bases with no gene match: 9. The CDR3 runs to 14 residues. Here the CDR3 reads CSAPHWGTAYEQYF. The CDR3 DNA is TGCAGTGCTCCTCACTGGGGGACAGCCTACGAGCAGTACTTC.